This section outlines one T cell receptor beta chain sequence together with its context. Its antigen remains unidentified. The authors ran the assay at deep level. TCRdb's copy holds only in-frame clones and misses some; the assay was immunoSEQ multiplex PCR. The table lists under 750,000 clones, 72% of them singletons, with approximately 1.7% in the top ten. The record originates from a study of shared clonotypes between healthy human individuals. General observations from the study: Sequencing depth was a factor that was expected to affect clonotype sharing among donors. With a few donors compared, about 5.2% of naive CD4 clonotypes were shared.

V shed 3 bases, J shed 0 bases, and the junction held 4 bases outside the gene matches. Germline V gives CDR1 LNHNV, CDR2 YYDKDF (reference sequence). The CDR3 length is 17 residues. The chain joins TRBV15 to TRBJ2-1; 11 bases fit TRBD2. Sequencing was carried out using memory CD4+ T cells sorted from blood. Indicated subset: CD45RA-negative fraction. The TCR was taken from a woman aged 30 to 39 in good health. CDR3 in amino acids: CATSSLTSGSSYNEQFF. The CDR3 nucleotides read TGTGCCACCAGCAGTCTAACTAGCGGGAGCTCCTACAATGAGCAGTTCTTC.